These 20 T cell receptor beta chains were sequenced from one sample in a study of CD8 T cells in ankylosing spondylitis. Study-level results: A TCR beta motif made of eight highly homologous variants seemed typical of ankylosing spondylitis blood.

The antigens for these receptors are not known. TCRdb ran MiXCR on the 5' RACE reads and lists one entry per CDR3 protein. Of some 800,000 distinct CDR3 sequences in the sample, 10% to 15% were seen once. The sequenced sample was blood, either unsorted or a sorted T cell fraction (not recorded which). The receptor source for this set is a male donor with ankylosing spondylitis.

This clonotype was detected a few times. The chain carries TRBV7-9 and TRBJ2-5; TRBD1 agrees at 11 bases. This CDR3 region has 15 residues. Per germline, CDR1 SEHNR and CDR2 FQNEAQ (reference sequence). J lost 5 bases, V lost 5 bases, and 7 bases had no gene match. For the CDR3, the DNA is TGTGCCAGCAGCCTGATACGGACAGGGGGCGAGACCCAGTACTTC. Protein product: CASSLIRTGGETQYF.

The chain has TRBV20-1 and TRBJ1-3; 7 bases are shared with TRBD1. The germline V gene has CDR1 DFQATT and CDR2 SNEGSKA (reference sequence). This CDR3 has 13 residues. Germline trimming cut 5 bases from V and 4 bases from J; bases unmatched to any gene: 5. CDR3 nucleotides: TGCAGTGCTGGACAGGTTGCCGGAAACACCATATATTTT. Amino acids: CSAGQVAGNTIYF.

The genes are TRBV15 and TRBJ2-7, with D possibly matching TRBD1 (6 bases). CDR3 length: 13 amino acids. The ends were cut back, 0 bases at V and 7 bases at J, with 10 bases in the middle. Looked up from germline, CDR1 is LNHNV and CDR2 is YYDKDF (reference sequence). The CDR3 reads CATSREPGQEQYF. The CDR3 DNA reads TGTGCCACCAGCAGAGAACCGGGACAAGAGCAGTACTTC.

This clonotype was counted ten times or more. V and J are TRBV6-2 or TRBV6-3 and TRBJ1-5; D is perhaps TRBD1 (6 bases). Trimming shortened V by 4 bases and J by 4 bases, and 14 bases separated the two germline ends. The CDR3 runs 15 residues. From germline, CDR1 is MNHEY and CDR2 SVGEGT. The DNA of the CDR3 is TGTGCCAGCAGTTCCTATAGAAGGGGGAATCAGCCCCAGCATTTT. This codes for CASSSYRRGNQPQHF.

This clonotype has at least ten counts. The chain is built from TRBV4-3 and TRBJ2-1; perhaps TRBD2 as D (5 bases). V lost 5 bases and J 0 bases, leaving 11 bases between the germline ends. Germline V gene sequence: CDR1 LGHNA, CDR2 YSLEER. This CDR3 spans 15 amino acids. CDR3 sequence: CASSWTGSSYNEQFF. In DNA form, the CDR3 reads TGCGCCAGCAGCTGGACTGGGAGCTCCTACAATGAGCAGTTCTTC.

This clonotype showed up many times. The V gene is TRBV7-9, the J gene TRBJ1-5; no clear D. V dropped 4 bases and J dropped 5 bases, with 9 bases sitting between them. Germline CDR1 SEHNR, CDR2 FQNEAQ (reference sequence). The CDR3 spans 13 residues. The DNA of the CDR3 is TGTGCCAGCAGCTCCGACGGGGATCAGCCCCAGCATTTT. Amino acid sequence: CASSSDGDQPQHF.

The rearrangement uses TRBV5-6 and TRBJ1-2; D is unresolved. V lost 1 base and J 4 bases, leaving 11 bases between the germline ends. CDR3 length: 14 residues. Germline assignment: CDR1 SGHDT and CDR2 YYEEEE. The CDR3 loop is CASSLWGGIYGYTF. CDR3 nucleotide sequence: TGTGCCAGCAGCTTGTGGGGTGGAATCTATGGCTACACCTTC.

The sample holds a few counts of this clonotype. The genes are TRBV27 and TRBJ2-7; a possible D gene is TRBD2 (6 bases). V was shortened by 2 bases and J by 6 bases, with 14 bases between the two germline ends. The CDR3 is made up of 14 amino acids. From germline, CDR1 is MNHEY and CDR2 SMNVEV (reference sequence). The CDR3 reads CASSLRDSEVEQYF. As DNA, the CDR3 is TGTGCCAGCAGTTTACGGGACTCAGAGGTCGAGCAGTACTTC.

A few counts support this clonotype. The gene calls are TRBV7-2 and TRBJ2-3, with D unresolved. From germline, CDR1 is SGHTA and CDR2 FQGNSA. This CDR3 has 12 residues. Trimming stripped 4 bases from V and 6 bases from J, with 8 bases between. The CDR3 sequence is CASSSSPDTQYF. The CDR3 DNA sequence: TGTGCCAGCAGCTCCTCCCCTGATACGCAGTATTTT.

This clonotype appeared a few times. The chain has TRBV12-3 or TRBV12-4 and TRBJ1-5; D possibly corresponds to TRBD1 (6 bases). This CDR3 is built from 13 residues. The V gene lost 5 bases and the J gene lost 6 bases, with 11 bases spanning the gap. The CDR3 protein is CASSRQTGQPQHF. The CDR3 DNA reads TGTGCCAGCAGTCGACAGACAGGTCAGCCCCAGCATTTT.

The table lists this clonotype with a few counts. The chain couples TRBV15 to TRBJ1-1; 8 bases match TRBD1. Germline loops: CDR1 LNHNV, CDR2 YYDKDF (reference sequence). This CDR3 contains 13 residues. V gave up 9 bases and J gave up 5 bases; unmatched junction bases: 8. The CDR3 nucleotides are TGTGCCACGTCTCGGACAGGGCCGACTGAAGCTTTCTTT. Translated, it gives CATSRTGPTEAFF.

A few counts support this clonotype. The chain has TRBV28 and TRBJ2-1; D remains ambiguous. V was trimmed by 9 bases and J by 10 bases, leaving 16 bases between them. CDR3 size: 12 residues. In germline, CDR1 is MDHEN, CDR2 SYDVKM. CDR3 residues: CASKLAAFEQFF. The DNA of the CDR3 is TGTGCCAGTAAACTGGCCGCGTTCGAGCAGTTCTTC.

The chain links TRBV3-1 to TRBJ2-5; 8 bases are shared with TRBD2. This CDR3 comprises 16 residues. V was clipped by 7 bases and J by 1 base; unmatched bases: 11. CDR1 is LGHDT and CDR2 is YNNKEL in the germline V gene (reference sequence). CDR3 DNA: TGTGCCAGCATCACAACTGGGCGGGGGGCCCAAGAGACCCAGTACTTC. It encodes CASITTGRGAQETQYF.

This clonotype was found a few times. CDR3 DNA: TGTGCCAGCAGTTCCCCGTCGACCGGGACCAGCTCCTACAATGAGCAGTTCTTC. This translates into CASSSPSTGTSSYNEQFF. This chain uses TRBV28 with TRBJ2-1; D tentatively reads TRBD1 or TRBD2 (5 bases each). Trimming pared 4 bases from V and 0 bases from J, leaving 19 bases between. CDR3 length: 18 residues. Looked up from germline, CDR1 is MDHEN and CDR2 is SYDVKM.

The rearrangement links TRBV4-2 to TRBJ1-6, with D perhaps matching TRBD1 (5 bases). The V gene lost 4 bases and the J gene lost 6 bases, with 7 bases spanning the gap. This CDR3 is 13 amino acids long. CDR1 LGHNA and CDR2 YNFKEQ come from the germline V gene. CDR3 region: CASSRGTNSPLHF. CDR3 coding DNA: TGTGCCAGCAGCCGGGGGACTAATTCACCCCTCCACTTT.

This chain uses TRBV7-3 with TRBJ2-3, with a tentative D call TRBD1 (6 bases). CDR3 length: 13 amino acids. V lost 5 bases and J 4 bases, leaving 10 bases between the germline ends. Germline V gene data show CDR1 as SGHTA and CDR2 as FQGTGA. CDR3 residues: CASSAGTSDTQYF. In DNA form, the CDR3 reads TGTGCCAGCAGCGCCGGGACATCAGATACGCAGTATTTT.

This clonotype occurred a few times. The J gene is TRBJ2-7, the V gene TRBV5-1; no clear D gene. Germline CDR1 reads SGHRS; CDR2 reads YFSETQ. Trimming took off 2 bases at V and 0 bases at J, with 9 bases between the two ends. This CDR3 spans 14 amino acids. The CDR3 coding sequence is TGCGCCAGCAGCTTTAACTCCCGCTCCTACGAGCAGTACTTC. Translating gives CASSFNSRSYEQYF.

This clonotype was detected many times. This chain links TRBV7-8 with TRBJ1-5; perhaps TRBD1 as D (6 bases). Trimming took 4 bases from V and 0 from J, leaving 10 bases between them. The CDR3 spans 15 residues. Germline CDR1 reads SGHVS; CDR2 reads FQNEAQ. The CDR3 here is CASSSHRDSNQPQHF. The CDR3 DNA sequence: TGTGCCAGCAGCTCGCACAGGGATAGCAATCAGCCCCAGCATTTT.

There are a few counts of this clonotype. The chain has TRBV10-2 and TRBJ2-7; D call uncertain. The germline CDR1 and CDR2 sequences are WSHSY and SAAADI. The CDR3 sequence is 13 residues long. Trimming took 4 bases from V and 3 from J, leaving 10 bases between them. CDR3 in DNA: TGCGCCAGCAGTGTGCTCAGGTACTACGAGCAGTACTTC. This encodes CASSVLRYYEQYF.

The CDR3 coding sequence is TGTGCCAGCAGCTTAAGGCCCAAGGGTGAGCAGTTCTTC. It yields the protein CASSLRPKGEQFF. This rearrangement joins TRBV7-3 to TRBJ2-1; D call uncertain. V was cut by 1 base and J by 9 bases, with 10 bases left in between. The CDR3 is 13 amino acids. CDR1 is SGHTA and CDR2 is FQGTGA in the germline V gene.